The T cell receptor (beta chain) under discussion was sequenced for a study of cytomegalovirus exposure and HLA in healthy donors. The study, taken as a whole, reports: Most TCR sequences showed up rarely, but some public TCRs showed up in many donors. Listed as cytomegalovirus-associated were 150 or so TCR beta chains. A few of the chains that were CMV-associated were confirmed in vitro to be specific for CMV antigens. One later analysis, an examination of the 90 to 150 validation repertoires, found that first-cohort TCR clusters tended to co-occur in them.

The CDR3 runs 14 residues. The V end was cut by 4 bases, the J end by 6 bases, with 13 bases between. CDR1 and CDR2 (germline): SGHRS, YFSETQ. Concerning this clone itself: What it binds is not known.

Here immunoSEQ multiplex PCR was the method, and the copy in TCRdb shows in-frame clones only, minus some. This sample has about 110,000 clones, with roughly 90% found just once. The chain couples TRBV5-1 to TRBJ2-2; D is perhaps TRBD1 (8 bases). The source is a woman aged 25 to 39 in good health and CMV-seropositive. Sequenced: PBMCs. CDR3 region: CASSRQGRAGELFF. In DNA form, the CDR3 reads TGCGCCAGCAGCCGACAGGGGAGGGCCGGGGAGCTGTTTTTT.